Listed below are T cell receptor beta chains from one sample, sequenced in a study of cytomegalovirus exposure and HLA in healthy donors. Method: immunoSEQ multiplex PCR; TCRdb's copy keeps in-frame clones and lacks some. In the table there are 110,000 to 150,000 clones, over 65% of which are singletons. Sequences were obtained from PBMCs. These receptors originate from a female donor in good health and CMV-seronegative. CDR3s include the opening cysteine and the closing phenylalanine or tryptophan. Fields, in order: J gene, D gene, V gene, clone size, CDR3 protein, CDR3 DNA. A D gene is named only where the DNA matches it firmly. The size field is filled for only some rows; it gives once, few, many or a size class.

J gene: TRBJ1-5; D gene: TRBD1; V gene: TRBV27; clone size: .; CDR3 protein: CASSLGQGALGNQPQHF; CDR3 DNA: TGTGCCAGCAGTTTGGGACAGGGGGCGCTGGGCAATCAGCCCCAGCATTTT
J gene: TRBJ1-6; D gene: TRBD1; V gene: TRBV30; clone size: .; CDR3 protein: CAWKRNRQGDSPLHF; CDR3 DNA: TGTGCCTGGAAAAGGAACCGACAGGGGGATTCACCCCTCCACTTT
J gene: TRBJ2-1; D gene: TRBD1; V gene: TRBV5-4; clone size: .; CDR3 protein: CASSEGQGSYNEQFF; CDR3 DNA: TGTGCCAGCAGCGAGGGACAGGGGTCCTACAATGAGCAGTTCTTC
J gene: TRBJ2-2; D gene: .; V gene: TRBV11-2; clone size: .; CDR3 protein: CASSLDSSGSLNRELFF; CDR3 DNA: TGTGCCAGCAGCTTAGATTCCAGTGGGAGTTTAAACCGGGAGCTGTTTTTT
J gene: TRBJ2-5; D gene: .; V gene: TRBV6-1; clone size: .; CDR3 protein: CASSVRGSQYF; CDR3 DNA: TGTGCCAGCAGTGTGCGGGGTTCCCAGTACTTC
J gene: TRBJ1-5; D gene: TRBD1; V gene: TRBV6-6; clone size: .; CDR3 protein: CASSFAVGDSYQPQHF; CDR3 DNA: TGTGCCAGCAGTTTTGCAGTCGGGGACAGCTATCAGCCCCAGCATTTT
J gene: TRBJ1-4; D gene: .; V gene: TRBV6-5; clone size: .; CDR3 protein: CASSAQGNNEKLFF; CDR3 DNA: TGTGCCAGCAGTGCCCAGGGGAATAATGAAAAACTGTTTTTT
J gene: TRBJ1-3; D gene: .; V gene: TRBV9; clone size: .; CDR3 protein: CASSPFARGSSGNTIYF; CDR3 DNA: TGTGCCAGCAGCCCATTTGCGAGGGGGAGCTCTGGAAACACCATATATTTT
J gene: TRBJ1-4; D gene: .; V gene: TRBV28; clone size: .; CDR3 protein: CASSSFGPEDSEKLFF; CDR3 DNA: TGTGCCAGCAGTTCATTTGGACCTGAAGACAGTGAAAAACTGTTTTTT
J gene: TRBJ2-5; D gene: TRBD2; V gene: TRBV7-6; clone size: few; CDR3 protein: CASSSTGGTSAFETQYF; CDR3 DNA: TGTGCCAGCAGCTCAACTGGAGGGACTAGCGCTTTCGAGACCCAGTACTTC
J gene: TRBJ2-5; D gene: TRBD2; V gene: TRBV14; clone size: many; CDR3 protein: CASSQWAGGRTQYF; CDR3 DNA: TGTGCCAGCAGCCAATGGGCGGGAGGGAGGACCCAGTACTTC
J gene: TRBJ1-2; D gene: .; V gene: TRBV6-1; clone size: few; CDR3 protein: CASSEARGGYGYTF; CDR3 DNA: TGTGCCAGCAGTGAAGCGCGGGGAGGCTATGGCTACACCTTC
J gene: TRBJ2-2; D gene: .; V gene: TRBV19; clone size: .; CDR3 protein: CASRQQAQTNTGELFF; CDR3 DNA: TGTGCCAGTAGGCAACAGGCTCAAACGAACACCGGGGAGCTGTTTTTT
J gene: TRBJ2-7; D gene: .; V gene: TRBV6-1; clone size: .; CDR3 protein: CASTMEGADSYEQYF; CDR3 DNA: TGTGCCAGCACTATGGAGGGAGCGGACTCCTACGAGCAGTACTTC
J gene: TRBJ2-1; D gene: .; V gene: TRBV25-1; clone size: .; CDR3 protein: CASTPELGQSYEQFF; CDR3 DNA: TGTGCCAGCACCCCAGAGCTGGGACAATCTTATGAGCAGTTCTTC
J gene: TRBJ2-3; D gene: .; V gene: TRBV7-2; clone size: few; CDR3 protein: CASSHGGSTDTQYF; CDR3 DNA: TGTGCCAGCAGCCACGGGGGTAGCACAGATACGCAGTATTTT
J gene: TRBJ2-2; D gene: .; V gene: TRBV19; clone size: once; CDR3 protein: CASSISHTTTGELFF; CDR3 DNA: TGTGCCAGTAGTATATCTCACACTACCACCGGGGAGCTGTTTTTT
J gene: TRBJ1-6; D gene: .; V gene: TRBV28; clone size: .; CDR3 protein: CASSLFVLQGNSPLHF; CDR3 DNA: TGTGCCAGCAGTTTATTCGTTCTGCAGGGGAATTCACCCCTCCACTTT
J gene: TRBJ1-1; D gene: TRBD1; V gene: TRBV13; clone size: .; CDR3 protein: CASSDTVRGQFTEAFF; CDR3 DNA: TGTGCCAGCAGTGACACAGTGAGGGGGCAATTTACTGAAGCTTTCTTT
J gene: TRBJ2-7; D gene: .; V gene: TRBV15; clone size: .; CDR3 protein: CATSRGGTTYEQYF; CDR3 DNA: TGTGCCACCAGCAGAGGAGGTACTACCTACGAGCAGTACTTC
J gene: TRBJ2-7; D gene: TRBD2; V gene: TRBV28; clone size: once; CDR3 protein: CASSPAGTNYEQYF; CDR3 DNA: TGTGCCAGCAGCCCCGCCGGGACTAACTACGAGCAGTACTTC
J gene: TRBJ2-4; D gene: .; V gene: TRBV2; clone size: .; CDR3 protein: CASSDPYRDGGNIQYF; CDR3 DNA: TGTGCCAGCAGTGACCCGTACAGGGACGGCGGGAACATTCAGTACTTC
J gene: TRBJ2-3; D gene: TRBD2; V gene: TRBV10-3; clone size: .; CDR3 protein: CAINPSGEDTQYF; CDR3 DNA: TGTGCCATCAACCCTAGCGGGGAAGATACGCAGTATTTT
J gene: TRBJ2-7; D gene: .; V gene: TRBV4-1; clone size: .; CDR3 protein: CASSLPEAGSSYEQYF; CDR3 DNA: TGCGCCAGCAGCCTTCCCGAGGCGGGGAGCTCCTACGAGCAGTACTTC
J gene: TRBJ2-3; D gene: TRBD2; V gene: TRBV5-4; clone size: .; CDR3 protein: CASSLEPSGGTVTDTQYF; CDR3 DNA: TGTGCCAGCAGCTTGGAGCCTAGCGGGGGAACTGTCACAGATACGCAGTATTTT
J gene: TRBJ1-2; D gene: .; V gene: TRBV9; clone size: few; CDR3 protein: CASSVASGPYGYTF; CDR3 DNA: TGTGCCAGCAGCGTAGCGTCAGGTCCCTATGGCTACACCTTC
J gene: TRBJ2-1; D gene: TRBD2; V gene: TRBV11-3; clone size: few; CDR3 protein: CASSLAPPLAGEAAYNEQFF; CDR3 DNA: TGTGCCAGCAGCTTAGCACCCCCCCTAGCGGGAGAAGCCGCCTACAATGAGCAGTTCTTC
J gene: TRBJ2-2; D gene: .; V gene: TRBV6-5; clone size: .; CDR3 protein: CASRPTTFGELFF; CDR3 DNA: TGTGCCAGCAGGCCGACTACCTTCGGGGAGCTGTTTTTT
J gene: TRBJ1-6; D gene: .; V gene: TRBV6-5; clone size: .; CDR3 protein: CASSYGATSPLHF; CDR3 DNA: TGTGCCAGCAGTTACGGGGCGACTTCACCCCTCCACTTT
J gene: TRBJ1-4; D gene: .; V gene: TRBV6-1; clone size: .; CDR3 protein: CASSFLEKLFF; CDR3 DNA: TGTGCCAGCAGTTTTCTTGAAAAACTGTTTTTT
J gene: TRBJ1-2; D gene: .; V gene: TRBV4-3; clone size: .; CDR3 protein: CASSQDRHNYGYTF; CDR3 DNA: TGCGCCAGCAGCCAAGACAGACACAACTATGGCTACACCTTC
J gene: TRBJ1-2; D gene: .; V gene: TRBV28; clone size: .; CDR3 protein: CASSLSSWGASGYTF; CDR3 DNA: TGTGCCAGCAGTTTAAGTTCCTGGGGAGCGAGTGGCTACACCTTC
J gene: TRBJ2-1; D gene: .; V gene: TRBV5-1; clone size: .; CDR3 protein: CASSLNGGGNEQFF; CDR3 DNA: TGCGCCAGCAGCTTAAACGGGGGAGGCAATGAGCAGTTCTTC
J gene: TRBJ1-1; D gene: .; V gene: TRBV5-1; clone size: .; CDR3 protein: CASSLGGEALNTEAFF; CDR3 DNA: TGCGCCAGCAGCTTGGGTGGGGAGGCACTGAACACTGAAGCTTTCTTT
J gene: TRBJ1-1; D gene: .; V gene: TRBV5-8; clone size: few; CDR3 protein: CASSRMRTGNTEAFF; CDR3 DNA: TGTGCCAGCAGCCGGATGAGAACAGGGAACACTGAAGCTTTCTTT
J gene: TRBJ2-1; D gene: TRBD2; V gene: TRBV19; clone size: .; CDR3 protein: CASMKRAGPTNEQFF; CDR3 DNA: TGTGCCAGTATGAAGCGAGCGGGACCCACCAATGAGCAGTTCTTC
J gene: TRBJ1-1; D gene: .; V gene: TRBV27; clone size: .; CDR3 protein: CASSLAGNTEAFF; CDR3 DNA: TGTGCCAGCAGTTTGGCGGGTAACACTGAAGCTTTCTTT
J gene: TRBJ1-2; D gene: TRBD1; V gene: TRBV19; clone size: few; CDR3 protein: CASSSPGQGNYGYTF; CDR3 DNA: TGTGCCAGTAGTTCCCCGGGACAGGGGAACTATGGCTACACCTTC
J gene: TRBJ2-7; D gene: TRBD1; V gene: TRBV6-1; clone size: .; CDR3 protein: CASSPTGIRAYEQYF; CDR3 DNA: TGTGCCAGCAGCCCGACAGGGATAAGGGCCTACGAGCAGTACTTC
J gene: TRBJ2-6; D gene: .; V gene: TRBV27; clone size: .; CDR3 protein: CASSLSGTYSVLTF; CDR3 DNA: TGTGCCAGCAGTTTATCCGGGACATATAGCGTCCTGACTTTC
J gene: TRBJ1-3; D gene: .; V gene: TRBV11-2; clone size: .; CDR3 protein: CASSQDRNTIYF; CDR3 DNA: TGTGCCAGCAGCCAAGACAGAAACACCATATATTTT
J gene: TRBJ2-2; D gene: .; V gene: TRBV10-3; clone size: .; CDR3 protein: CAISAGPSGTGELFF; CDR3 DNA: TGTGCCATCAGTGCAGGGCCTTCGGGCACCGGGGAGCTGTTTTTT
J gene: TRBJ1-2; D gene: .; V gene: TRBV4-2; clone size: .; CDR3 protein: CASSQVGTGSSFYGYTF; CDR3 DNA: TGTGCCAGCAGCCAAGTAGGCACAGGGTCCTCTTTCTATGGCTACACCTTC
J gene: TRBJ1-3; D gene: .; V gene: TRBV15; clone size: .; CDR3 protein: CATSRSQGNTIYF; CDR3 DNA: TGTGCCACCAGCAGGTCTCAGGGAAACACCATATATTTT
J gene: TRBJ2-2; D gene: TRBD2; V gene: TRBV19; clone size: .; CDR3 protein: CASSAGGPVTGELFF; CDR3 DNA: TGTGCCAGTAGTGCGGGAGGGCCGGTCACCGGGGAGCTGTTTTTT
J gene: TRBJ1-3; D gene: .; V gene: TRBV28; clone size: .; CDR3 protein: CASNLGGSGNTIHF; CDR3 DNA: TGTGCCAGCAACCTAGGGGGATCTGGAAACACCATACATTTT
J gene: TRBJ1-5; D gene: .; V gene: TRBV30; clone size: .; CDR3 protein: CAWSTGLNQPQHF; CDR3 DNA: TGTGCCTGGAGTACGGGACTAAATCAGCCCCAGCATTTT